This T cell receptor (beta chain) was sequenced in a study of shared clonotypes between healthy human individuals. Method: immunoSEQ multiplex PCR; TCRdb's copy keeps in-frame clones and lacks some. The sample lists 2 million to 2.5 million clones; around 90% were seen once. In germline, CDR1 is SQVTM, CDR2 ANQGSEA. Trimming took 4 bases from V and 0 from J, leaving 5 bases between them. This CDR3 has 12 residues. The TCR comes from a young man in good health. Some clones in this sample may be carry-over from other donors' samples. This chain connects TRBV29-1 to TRBJ2-3; D gene unclear. Sequences were obtained from naive CD4+ T cells from PBMCs. Subset: CD45RA+ positively selected. For the CDR3, the DNA is TGCAGCGTTGCCGTAAGCACAGATACGCAGTATTTT. Translation gives CSVAVSTDTQYF.